A single sample gave rise to the 22 T cell receptor beta chains below, sequenced in a study of blood T cell repertoires in COVID-19. Repertoires were generated with immunoSEQ multiplex PCR, while TCRdb's copy carries only in-frame clones and drops some. Of around 300,000 clones listed, around 86% are singletons. The source material was peripheral blood. These receptors all stem from a woman younger than 45 with active or convalescent COVID-19.

Here the CDR3 DNA reads TGTGCCAGTAGTTCCCGCATTACAGGGGGCTTCAATCAGCCCCAGCATTTT. Translated, it gives CASSSRITGGFNQPQHF. The chain is built from TRBV19 and TRBJ1-5, with 9 bases lining up with TRBD1. In germline, CDR1 is LNHDA, CDR2 SQIVND (reference sequence). The CDR3 loop spans 17 amino acids. Trimming removed 5 bases from V and 3 bases from J; junction bases left unmatched: 11.

This clone occurred a few times. The chain links TRBV10-3 to TRBJ2-3, with a possible D match to TRBD2 (5 bases). The CDR3 contains 14 residues. CDR1 is ENHRY, CDR2 SYGVKD, per germline. V lost 6 bases to trimming and J lost 2 bases, with 12 bases between them. The CDR3 DNA is TGTGCCATCAGCCGGACTTCCTCCACAGATACGCAGTATTTT. The encoded protein is CAISRTSSTDTQYF.

For this clone: In the same sample, other DNA sequences code for this CDR3. The chain has TRBV30 and TRBJ1-2, with 7 bases fitting TRBD1. Germline V gene sequence: CDR1 GTSNPN, CDR2 SVGIG (reference sequence). The V and J ends lost 1 base and 4 bases, in that order; junction bases with no gene match: 0. CDR3 length: 12 amino acids. Here the CDR3 reads CAWSAGGYGYTF. The CDR3 coding sequence is TGTGCCTGGAGTGCAGGGGGCTATGGCTACACCTTC.

This chain connects TRBV4-1 to TRBJ2-5, with 9 bases lining up with TRBD2. The germline CDR1 and CDR2 sequences are MGHRA and YSYEKL. The CDR3 runs 16 residues. With V trimmed by 3 bases and J by 5 bases, 10 bases remained unmatched. The CDR3 DNA reads TGCGCCAGCAGCCAGGGAAGCGGGGGGAGCGGGGAGACCCAGTACTTC. The encoded protein is CASSQGSGGSGETQYF.

The rearrangement joins TRBV28 to TRBJ1-6; 8 bases match TRBD1. Unmatched junction bases numbered 10, after V lost 8 bases and J lost 10 bases. CDR1 and CDR2 from the germline V gene are MDHEN and SYDVKM. The CDR3 runs 14 residues. CDR3 in amino acids: CASVLGQGGSPLHF. The CDR3 coding sequence is TGTGCCAGCGTATTAGGACAGGGAGGATCACCCCTCCACTTT. Full variable domain (outside the CDR3, taken from reference TRBV28 and TRBJ1-6): DVKVTQSSRYLVKRTGEKVFLECVQDMDHENMFWYRQDPGLGLRLIYFSYDVKMKEKGDIPEGYSVSREKKERFSLILESASTNQTSMYLCASVLGQGGSPLHFGNGTRLTVT.

The CDR3 is CASSGDRGEVAFF. As DNA, the CDR3 is TGTGCCAGCAGTGGGGACAGGGGTGAGGTAGCTTTCTTT. This chain connects TRBV12-3 or TRBV12-4 to TRBJ1-1; 10 bases align to TRBD1. The CDR3 totals 13 residues. With 5 bases clipped from V and 10 bases from J, the junction kept 7 bases outside the gene matches.

This chain uses TRBV30 with TRBJ2-1; D is possibly TRBD2 (5 bases). The CDR3 contains 13 residues. Between the trimmed V and J ends, which lost 2 bases and 1 base, there was a span of 6 bases. Germline CDR1 and CDR2: GTSNPN and SVGIG (reference sequence). The chain's CDR3 is CAWSRGSYNEQFF. The CDR3 region has the DNA TGTGCCTGGAGTCGAGGGTCCTACAATGAGCAGTTCTTC.

This chain connects TRBV19 to TRBJ2-6, with D unclear. The CDR3 contains 15 residues. V lost 2 bases, J lost 0 bases, and 5 bases lay in between. Per the germline V gene, CDR1 is LNHDA and CDR2 is SQIVND (reference sequence). CDR3 bases: TGTGCCAGTAGTATACCGGTCTCTGGGGCCAACGTCCTGACTTTC. Protein product: CASSIPVSGANVLTF.

The J gene is TRBJ1-4, the V gene TRBV5-4; D remains unclear. The CDR3 has 13 amino acids. Deletions cut 3 bases from V and 5 bases from J, with 8 bases between. Germline V gene sequence: CDR1 SGHNT, CDR2 YYREEE (reference sequence). CDR3 sequence reads: CASSSKENEKLFF. The CDR3 bases are TGTGCCAGCAGCTCTAAAGAGAATGAAAAACTGTTTTTT.

V gene TRBV28 combines with J gene TRBJ2-4; weak D call: TRBD2 (5 bases). The CDR3 runs 14 residues. Germline V gene data show CDR1 as MDHEN and CDR2 as SYDVKM. V was pared by 6 bases and J by 9 bases, with 18 bases between. CDR3: CASSHRTRGSIQYF. CDR3 nucleotides: TGTGCCAGCAGCCACCGAACCAGAGGGAGCATTCAGTACTTC. Drawing the rest from reference TRBV28 and TRBJ2-4, the complete variable domain is DVKVTQSSRYLVKRTGEKVFLECVQDMDHENMFWYRQDPGLGLRLIYFSYDVKMKEKGDIPEGYSVSREKKERFSLILESASTNQTSMYLCASSHRTRGSIQYFGAGTRLSVL.

The V gene is TRBV25-1, the J gene TRBJ2-5, with 7 positions matching TRBD1. V lost 10 bases, J lost 2 bases, and 10 bases stayed unmatched. Germline V lookup: CDR1 MGHDK, CDR2 SYGVNS. This CDR3 is 14 amino acids long. Here the CDR3 DNA reads TGTGCCACCCAGCCGGGACAGACACAAGAGACCCAGTACTTC. Residues: CATQPGQTQETQYF.

This clone is a singleton in its sample. The chain recombines TRBV20-1 with TRBJ1-5, with TRBD1 identical over 9 bases. Germline loops: CDR1 DFQATT, CDR2 SNEGSKA (reference sequence). The ends lost 3 bases at V and 6 bases at J; junction bases unmatched: 3. The CDR3 loop spans 13 amino acids. CDR3 sequence: CSASTGGGQPQHF. Written as DNA, the CDR3 is TGCAGTGCTAGTACAGGGGGCGGTCAGCCCCAGCATTTT.

The chain carries TRBV9 and TRBJ1-4; D might be TRBD1 (6 bases). Germline CDR1 SGDLS, CDR2 YYNGEE. The CDR3 covers 15 residues. Trimming cost V 0 bases and J 8 bases, with 14 bases left between them. CDR3 amino acids: CASSVGGGGLEKLFF. The DNA of the CDR3 is TGTGCCAGCAGCGTAGGAGGGGGGGGTTTAGAAAAACTGTTTTTT.

This chain joins TRBV27 and TRBJ2-2; D is ambiguous. Per the germline V gene, CDR1 is MNHEY and CDR2 is SMNVEV (reference sequence). The CDR3 has 16 amino acids. Trimming pared 0 bases from V and 1 base from J, leaving 9 bases between. DNA for the CDR3: TGTGCCAGCAGTTTATCTGTGTCGGTGAACACCGGGGAGCTGTTTTTT. This encodes CASSLSVSVNTGELFF.

The chain recombines TRBV7-9 with TRBJ2-5, with a weak D call TRBD2 (5 bases). Trimming took off 1 base at V and 5 bases at J, with 8 bases between the two ends. Germline CDR1 is SEHNR and CDR2 is FQNEAQ (reference sequence). The CDR3 loop spans 13 amino acids. CDR3: CASSLGGYETQYF. The DNA for the CDR3 is TGTGCCAGCAGCTTAGGAGGGTACGAGACCCAGTACTTC.

This clone was counted between two and nine times. CDR3 nucleotides: TGCAGCGCCCTGGCGGGACAGCAGGGGCACTATGGCTACACCTTC. Encoded protein: CSALAGQQGHYGYTF. The chain links TRBV29-1 to TRBJ1-2, with 7 nucleotides matching TRBD1. Per the germline V gene, CDR1 is SQVTM and CDR2 is ANQGSEA. CDR3 length: 15 residues. Trimming took 7 bases from V and 3 from J; bases not matched to a gene: 14.

The rearrangement joins TRBV15 to TRBJ2-5; TRBD1 might be the D (5 bases). Germline V lookup: CDR1 LNHNV, CDR2 YYDKDF (reference sequence). With 1 base removed from V and 4 bases from J, the gap between germline ends came to 16 bases. The CDR3 has 16 amino acids. The CDR3 nucleotides read TGTGCCACCAGCAGAGGGGGCAGGGTCTCTCGAGAGACCCAGTACTTC. Encoded protein: CATSRGGRVSRETQYF.

The rearrangement joins TRBV6-5 to TRBJ1-2; no firm D call. Germline V gene sequence: CDR1 MNHEY, CDR2 SVGAGI. The V and J ends lost 4 bases and 4 bases respectively, with 7 bases between them. The CDR3 spans 12 residues. This CDR3 reads CASSSSGYGYTF. The DNA for the CDR3 is TGTGCCAGCAGTTCATCGGGCTATGGCTACACCTTC.

V gene TRBV3-1 (or the pseudogene TRBV3-2) combines with J gene TRBJ2-5; 7 bases match TRBD2. The germline gives CDR1 LGHDT, CDR2 YNNKEL (reference sequence). The CDR3 is 16 residues long. The V gene end was trimmed by 0 bases and the J gene end by 2 bases; junction bases not matched to a gene: 6. The DNA for the CDR3 is TGTGCCAGCAGCCAAGAGGGGCGGGGGAAACAAGAGACCCAGTACTTC. Translation: CASSQEGRGKQETQYF.

The chain combines TRBV5-1 with TRBJ2-3; 7 bases line up with TRBD1. CDR1 and CDR2 from the germline V gene are SGHRS and YFSETQ. This CDR3 comprises 15 residues. V lost 2 bases to trimming and J lost 1 base; unmatched junction nucleotides: 4. CDR3 protein: CASSFPGQGTDTQYF. In DNA form, the CDR3 reads TGCGCCAGCAGCTTCCCCGGACAGGGCACAGATACGCAGTATTTT.

The chain joins TRBV30 to TRBJ1-2, with D hard to call. Trimming left V 2 bases short and J 3 bases short, with 31 bases between. Germline assignment: CDR1 GTSNPN and CDR2 SVGIG (reference sequence). CDR3 length: 20 amino acids. The CDR3 bases are TGTGCCTGGAGTCCGAGGGCTTTTGCCCTCTTTGAAGGAGGCCACTATGGCTACACCTTC. Residues: CAWSPRAFALFEGGHYGYTF.

The genes are TRBV2 and TRBJ2-7; TRBD2 agrees at 12 bases. The trim removed 6 bases at V and 3 bases at J, leaving 6 bases unmatched. CDR1 and CDR2 (germline): SNHLY, FYNNEI. The CDR3 length is 15 residues. The CDR3 coding sequence is TGTGCCAGCAGGCGAATACTAGCGGGGGGCTACGAGCAGTACTTC. This translates into CASRRILAGGYEQYF.